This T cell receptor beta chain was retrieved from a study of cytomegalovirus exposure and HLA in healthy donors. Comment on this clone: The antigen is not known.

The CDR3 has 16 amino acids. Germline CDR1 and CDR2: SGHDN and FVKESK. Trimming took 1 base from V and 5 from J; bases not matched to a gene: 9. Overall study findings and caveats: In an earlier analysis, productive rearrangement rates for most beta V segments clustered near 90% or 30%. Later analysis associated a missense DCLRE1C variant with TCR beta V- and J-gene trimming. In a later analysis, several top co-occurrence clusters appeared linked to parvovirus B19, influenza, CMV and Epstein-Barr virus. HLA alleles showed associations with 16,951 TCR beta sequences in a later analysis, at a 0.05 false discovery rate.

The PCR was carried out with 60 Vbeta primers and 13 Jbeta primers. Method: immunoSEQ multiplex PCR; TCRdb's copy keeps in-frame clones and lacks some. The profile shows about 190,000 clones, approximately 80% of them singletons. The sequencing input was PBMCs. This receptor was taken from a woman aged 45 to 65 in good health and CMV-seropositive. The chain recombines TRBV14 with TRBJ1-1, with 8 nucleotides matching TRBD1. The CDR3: CASSQGQGAFLTEAFF. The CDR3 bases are TGTGCCAGCAGCCAAGGCCAGGGGGCTTTTTTGACTGAAGCTTTCTTT.